One and the same sample provided the 30 T cell receptor beta chains below, sequenced in a study of somatic mutations in cytotoxic T cells in rheumatoid arthritis (dated by TCRdb to about 2017). Library prep was done by the immunoSEQ multiplex PCR assay. This immuneACCESS table, as held by TCRdb, lists in-frame sequences with V and J called but not all clones. Of the missing ones, under half trace to an unresolved V gene in checked studies; the others have no known cause. This sample comprises 14,000 or so clones, more than 60% of them detected only once. The leading ten clones occupy 15% to 20% of the sample. Sequencing was done on a sample of CD8+ T cells sorted from blood. These receptor sequences come from an adult with rheumatoid arthritis.

CDR3 protein: CATGAYRDRGQETQYF. The DNA of the CDR3 is TGTGCCACCGGGGCCTATCGGGACAGGGGGCAAGAGACCCAGTACTTC. The J gene is TRBJ2-5, the V gene TRBV2, with 11 bases aligning to TRBD1. This CDR3 is built from 16 residues. Germline V gene lookup returns CDR1 SNHLY and CDR2 FYNNEI. Trimming took 10 bases from V and 2 from J; bases not matched to a gene: 12. Full variable domain (rest looked up from reference TRBV2 and TRBJ2-5): EPEVTQTPSHQVTQMGQEVILRCVPISNHLYFYWYRQILGQKVEFLVSFYNNEISEKSEIFDDQFSVERPDGSNFTLKIRSTKLEDSAMYFCATGAYRDRGQETQYFGPGTRLLVL.

The J gene is TRBJ2-3, the V gene TRBV29-1; 10 bases are a match to TRBD1. CDR1 and CDR2 from the germline V gene are SQVTM and ANQGSEA. J was trimmed by 0 bases and V by 6 bases; bases with no gene match: 6. This CDR3 region has 15 residues. The CDR3 here is CSVKDRGYSTDTQYF. The CDR3 DNA follows: TGCAGCGTCAAGGACAGGGGGTATAGCACAGATACGCAGTATTTT.

The table lists this clone with a few counts. This rearrangement joins TRBV7-9 to TRBJ2-5; 9 bases line up with TRBD2. Germline CDR1 SEHNR, CDR2 FQNEAQ (reference sequence). This CDR3 is 15 amino acids long. J was trimmed by 2 bases and V by 1 base; bases with no gene match: 2. The CDR3 DNA reads as TGTGCCAGCAGCTTAGTCCTAGCGGGGCAAGAGACCCAGTACTTC. Protein: CASSLVLAGQETQYF.

The chain combines TRBV5-6 with TRBJ2-1, with D possibly TRBD2 on 6 matching bases. V was pared by 5 bases and J by 9 bases, with 18 bases between. CDR3 size: 14 residues. The V gene's germline CDR1 is SGHDT and CDR2 YYEEEE. Here the CDR3 DNA reads TGTGCCAGCAGTTGGGGGGAGTCCCGGGGTGAGCAGTTCTTC. This translates into CASSWGESRGEQFF.

This chain links TRBV7-8 with TRBJ2-7; D not certain. V was shortened by 1 base and J by 2 bases, with 6 bases between the two germline ends. This CDR3 contains 13 residues. The V gene's germline CDR1 is SGHVS and CDR2 FQNEAQ. CDR3 sequence: CASSLGLAYEQYV. The DNA of the CDR3 is TGTGCCAGCAGCTTAGGCCTAGCCTACGAGCAGTACGTC.

The chain is built from TRBV11-2 and TRBJ2-2, with 9 bases fitting TRBD2. Germline lookup yields CDR1 SGHAT and CDR2 FQNNGV. The CDR3 is 15 amino acids. Trimming at V came to 4 bases and at J to 7 bases, leaving 7 bases not matched to a gene. CDR3 coding DNA: TGTGCCAGCAGCTACCGCGGGGGGGGGAGCGGGGAGCTGTTTTTT. It specifies CASSYRGGGSGELFF.

Worth noting for this clone: The germline gene is not matched at one end of the junction; a read error may be the cause. The chain links TRBV4-2 to TRBJ1-2; D is unresolved. The length of the CDR3 is 14 residues. Per the germline V gene, CDR1 is LGHNA and CDR2 is YNFKEQ. The CDR3 DNA reads as TGTGCCAGCAGCCAAGAGATGGTAAACTATGGCCACACCTTC. It yields the protein CASSQEMVNYGHTF.

The chain couples TRBV7-5 to TRBJ2-1; the DNA was not compared with TRBD1, the D call given in the table. TRBV7-5 is classified as a pseudogene. The CDR3 spans 14 residues. The CDR3 nucleotides read TGTGTCAGAAGCTTAGAGGACAGGGACGATGAGCAGTTCTTC. Translation gives CVRSLEDRDDEQFF.

There are a few counts of this clone. V usage is TRBV27 and J usage is TRBJ2-7; tentative D call: TRBD2 (5 bases). With 5 bases removed from V and 0 bases from J, the gap between germline ends came to 5 bases. Germline lookup yields CDR1 MNHEY and CDR2 SMNVEV (reference sequence). This CDR3 comprises 12 residues. The CDR3: CASSGSSYEQYF. The CDR3 nucleotides are TGTGCCAGCAGTGGGAGCTCCTACGAGCAGTACTTC.

This sequence joins TRBV4-1 and TRBJ2-6; D is undetermined. V lost 2 bases, J lost 1 base, and 6 bases lay in between. The CDR3 covers 15 residues. Germline assignment: CDR1 MGHRA and CDR2 YSYEKL. DNA of the CDR3: TGCGCCAGCAGCCAACCCCTTTCTGGGGCCAACGTCCTGACTTTC. As protein: CASSQPLSGANVLTF.

This chain joins TRBV9 and TRBJ1-4, with 11 bases that match TRBD1. The CDR3 is 16 residues long. Germline V gene lookup returns CDR1 SGDLS and CDR2 YYNGEE. After removal of 3 bases from V and 8 bases from J, the junction contained 9 bases not matched to a gene. The CDR3 DNA sequence: TGTGCCAGCAGCGCCGGGACAGGGGGGTTTATCGAAAAACTGTTTTTT. As protein: CASSAGTGGFIEKLFF.

Written as DNA, the CDR3 is TGCGCCAGCAGTGAGACAGGCTATAATTCACCCCTCCACTTT. It is translated as CASSETGYNSPLHF. The chain recombines TRBV10-2 with TRBJ1-6; TRBD1 is a possible D gene (5 bases). Deletions cut 2 bases from V and 3 bases from J, with 5 bases between. Germline lookup yields CDR1 WSHSY and CDR2 SAAADI. This CDR3 has 14 residues.

The chain has TRBV27 and TRBJ2-2; tentative D call: TRBD1 (5 bases). Germline lookup yields CDR1 MNHEY and CDR2 SMNVEV (reference sequence). Deletions cut 2 bases from V and 7 bases from J, with 8 bases between. The CDR3 is made up of 13 amino acids. CDR3 in DNA: TGTGCCAGCAGTTTAAGCAGGGTCGGGGAGCTGTTTTTT. Residues: CASSLSRVGELFF.

The rearrangement uses TRBV15 and TRBJ2-5; D gene unclear. The last part of the DNA fits TRBJ2-7 better; the J call may be wrong. The CDR3 is 12 amino acids. Germline V gives CDR1 LNHNV, CDR2 YYDKDF (reference sequence). DNA for the CDR3: TGTGCCACCAGCAGACACGGTAGCGAGCAGTACTTC. Its translation: CATSRHGSEQYF.

The V call is TRBV4-1, the J call TRBJ2-1; D call uncertain. Trimming took off 1 base at V and 5 bases at J, with 15 bases between the two ends. Germline V gene data show CDR1 as MGHRA and CDR2 as YSYEKL. This CDR3 comprises 16 residues. In DNA form, the CDR3 reads TGCGCCAGCAGCCAAGTTGAGCCAGCCCCCGACAATGAGCAGTTCTTC. Residues: CASSQVEPAPDNEQFF.

This chain joins TRBV27 and TRBJ1-6, with unresolved D. Germline values: CDR1 MNHEY, CDR2 SMNVEV (reference sequence). CDR3 size: 14 residues. V lost 5 bases to trimming and J lost 4 bases, with 9 bases between them. CDR3 sequence: CASSNLLYNSPLHF. CDR3 coding DNA: TGTGCCAGCAGTAACCTCCTTTATAATTCACCCCTCCACTTT.

V usage is TRBV4-2 and J usage is TRBJ2-1; possible D gene TRBD2, 7 bases. The V end lost 1 base, the J end lost 8 bases, and 12 bases lay between the germline ends. Looked up from germline, CDR1 is LGHNA and CDR2 is YNFKEQ. The CDR3 loop spans 14 amino acids. CDR3 region: CASSQGGGVHEQFF. The CDR3 nucleotides are TGTGCCAGCAGCCAAGGAGGGGGGGTGCATGAGCAGTTCTTC.

There are a few counts of this clone. V is TRBV7-6 and J is TRBJ2-7, with 7 bases lining up with TRBD2. This CDR3 is 14 amino acids long. The germline V gene has CDR1 SGHVS and CDR2 FNYEAQ. V was clipped by 3 bases and J by 2 bases; unmatched bases: 4. Here the CDR3 reads CASSLLADPYEQYF. The CDR3 DNA sequence: TGTGCCAGCAGCTTGCTAGCGGATCCCTACGAGCAGTACTTC.

The chain combines TRBV6-6 with TRBJ2-1; 11 nucleotides align to TRBD1. Germline CDR1 reads MNHNY; CDR2 reads SVGAGI (reference sequence). This CDR3 spans 13 amino acids. J gave up 7 bases and V 6 bases, and 2 bases lay outside the gene matches. The CDR3 nucleotides are TGTGCCAGCAGGAGGGACAGGGGGAATGAGCAGTTCTTC. Amino acids: CASRRDRGNEQFF.

The rearrangement links TRBV7-8 to TRBJ1-2, with 9 bases aligning to TRBD1. The trim removed 5 bases at V and 4 bases at J, leaving 8 bases unmatched. CDR1 and CDR2 (germline): SGHVS, FQNEAQ. CDR3 length: 15 amino acids. The CDR3 coding sequence is TGTGCCAGCAGCGCGTACAGGGGGCGAGTCTATGGCTACACCTTC. It is translated as CASSAYRGRVYGYTF.

V gene TRBV13 combines with J gene TRBJ2-3; tentative D call: TRBD2 (5 bases). Germline V lookup: CDR1 PRHDT, CDR2 FYEKMQ (reference sequence). CDR3 length: 15 residues. Trimming left V 4 bases short and J 1 base short, with 12 bases between. For the CDR3, the DNA is TGTGCCAGCAGCTCGGGGATCTATGGCACAGATACGCAGTATTTT. This codes for CASSSGIYGTDTQYF. The variable domain in full, with the rest retrieved from reference TRBV13 and TRBJ2-3, is AAGVIQSPRHLIKEKRETATLKCYPIPRHDTVYWYQQGPGQDPQFLISFYEKMQSDKGSIPDRFSAQQFSDYHSELNMSSLELGDSALYFCASSSGIYGTDTQYFGPGTRLTVL.

The rearrangement joins TRBV7-9 to TRBJ1-1; D is unclear. In germline, CDR1 is SEHNR, CDR2 FQNEAQ (reference sequence). Trimming took off 5 bases at V and 7 bases at J, with 14 bases between the two ends. This CDR3 contains 13 residues. The CDR3 protein is CASSPTLAFEAFF. CDR3 bases: TGTGCCAGCAGCCCGACTTTAGCCTTTGAAGCTTTCTTT.

This chain links TRBV9 with TRBJ1-2, with TRBD1 as a possible D gene (6 bases). Germline loops: CDR1 SGDLS, CDR2 YYNGEE. This CDR3 is 15 amino acids long. V shed 4 bases and J shed 7 bases, with 20 bases lying between them. CDR3 nucleotides: TGTGCCAGCAGCCCCCCATGGGGGGCGCTGACTGGCTACACCTTC. Its protein product is CASSPPWGALTGYTF.

The rearrangement uses TRBV29-1 and TRBJ1-2, with a weak D call TRBD1 (6 bases). The CDR3 totals 14 residues. CDR1 is SQVTM, CDR2 ANQGSEA, per germline. V was pared by 5 bases and J by 0 bases, with 13 bases between. The CDR3: CSVPWTDPNYGYTF. The CDR3 nucleotides read TGCAGCGTTCCTTGGACAGACCCTAACTATGGCTACACCTTC.

The rearrangement uses TRBV9 and TRBJ2-6; 8 bases match TRBD2. The CDR3 is 19 residues long. V shed 3 bases and J 3 bases; nucleotides not matched to a gene: 14. Per germline, CDR1 SGDLS and CDR2 YYNGEE. The CDR3 DNA reads TGTGCCAGCAGCGGGAGGGTCGGGGGGGAAATGGTTGGGGCCAACGTCCTGACTTTC. As protein: CASSGRVGGEMVGANVLTF.

The chain is built from TRBV4-1 and TRBJ2-2; D may be TRBD1 (6 bases). The CDR3 runs to 16 residues. The V and J ends lost 3 bases and 2 bases respectively, with 13 bases between them. Looked up from germline, CDR1 is MGHRA and CDR2 is YSYEKL. CDR3 in DNA: TGCGCCAGCAGCCATGCACAGGGAATAAACACCGGGGAGCTGTTTTTT. Encoded protein: CASSHAQGINTGELFF.

The chain joins TRBV19 to TRBJ2-1; possibly TRBD1 for D (5 bases). V lost 3 bases and J 5 bases, leaving 14 bases between the germline ends. The CDR3 is made up of 15 amino acids. The germline CDR1 and CDR2 sequences are LNHDA and SQIVND (reference sequence). Here the CDR3 DNA reads TGTGCCAGTAGTATCTTTGCTGGACACAACAATGAGCAGTTCTTC. Amino acid sequence: CASSIFAGHNNEQFF.

Comments on this clone: At one end the junction does not follow the germline gene, possibly because of a read error. The genes are TRBV27 and TRBJ2-1, with D possibly TRBD2 on 6 matching bases. The CDR3 loop spans 15 amino acids. In germline, CDR1 is MNHEY, CDR2 SMNVEV (reference sequence). The CDR3, as DNA: TGTGCCAGCAGCTTATGGGACTCCGCCCTCGATGAGCAGTTCTTC. This gives the protein CASSLWDSALDEQFF.

The V and J genes are TRBV7-9 and TRBJ1-4, with D unclear. V lost 4 bases to trimming and J lost 5 bases, with 11 bases between them. Germline V gene data show CDR1 as SEHNR and CDR2 as FQNEAQ (reference sequence). CDR3 length: 14 residues. CDR3 sequence (DNA): TGTGCCAGCAGCTCCCCCGGGAGAAATGAAAAACTGTTTTTT. Protein sequence: CASSSPGRNEKLFF.

This clone occurred a few times. CDR3 coding DNA: TGTGCCAGCAGCAAACTCCAGTCTACCGGGGAGCTGTTTTTT. Its protein is CASSKLQSTGELFF. The V and J genes are TRBV21-1 and TRBJ2-2; TRBD1, the D gene given by the table, was not confirmed from the DNA. TRBV21-1 is designated a pseudogene. CDR3 length: 14 amino acids.